What follows are 20 T cell receptor beta chains derived from one specimen sequenced in a study of blood T cell repertoires in COVID-19. Profiling relied on immunoSEQ multiplex PCR, and the TCRdb table lists in-frame clones only, not all of them. The table shows roughly 250,000 clones, with approximately 83% occurring only once. Input material: PBMCs or T cells enriched from blood (not recorded which). Source of these receptors: a woman in her forties with acute COVID-19.

This sequence joins TRBV27 and TRBJ2-1; TRBD2 matches at 13 bases. CDR1 MNHEY and CDR2 SMNVEV come from the germline V gene (reference sequence). The CDR3 is 18 residues long. V lost 4 bases to trimming and J lost 4 bases; unmatched junction nucleotides: 10. The CDR3 DNA reads TGTGCCAGCAGTTCTCCGACGACTAGCGGGAGGTTGTACAATGAGCAGTTCTTC. This translates into CASSSPTTSGRLYNEQFF.

V and J are TRBV19 and TRBJ1-5; a weak D match, TRBD1 (5 bases). Trimming pared 7 bases from V and 0 bases from J, leaving 16 bases between. The CDR3 is made up of 16 amino acids. CDR1 is LNHDA, CDR2 SQIVND, per germline (reference sequence). The CDR3 nucleotides are TGTGCCAGTACCCCTTCCAGGGATTATAGCAATCAGCCCCAGCATTTT. Its protein is CASTPSRDYSNQPQHF.

The chain employs TRBV24-1 and TRBJ2-5; D perhaps matches TRBD2 (6 bases). V gave up 3 bases and J gave up 1 base, with 11 bases separating them. The CDR3 is 15 residues long. CDR1 and CDR2 from the germline V gene are KGHDR and SFDVKD. DNA for the CDR3: TGTGCCACCAGTGATCGCGGGGAGATCCAAGAGACCCAGTACTTC. Its protein is CATSDRGEIQETQYF.

This clone was seen once. This chain connects TRBV28 to TRBJ2-1; the match to TRBD1 covers 8 bases. The CDR3 has 15 amino acids. Germline trimming cut 6 bases from V and 0 bases from J; bases unmatched to any gene: 4. In germline, CDR1 is MDHEN, CDR2 SYDVKM. CDR3 in amino acids: CASSPGGPSYNEQFF. The CDR3 DNA reads as TGTGCCAGCAGCCCAGGGGGCCCCTCCTACAATGAGCAGTTCTTC.

The V call is TRBV27, the J call TRBJ1-2; 9 bases match TRBD1. This CDR3 comprises 16 residues. Unmatched junction bases numbered 18, after V lost 6 bases and J lost 10 bases. Germline CDR1 MNHEY, CDR2 SMNVEV (reference sequence). CDR3 sequence reads: CASSSLITGQGTIYTF. The CDR3, as DNA: TGTGCCAGCAGCTCCCTTATCACCGGACAGGGGACTATCTACACCTTC.

The chain is built from TRBV11-2 and TRBJ2-5; perhaps TRBD1 as D (6 bases). CDR3 size: 14 residues. The germline V and J ends were trimmed by 5 bases and 3 bases, with 13 bases remaining between them. The germline V gene encodes CDR1 SGHAT and CDR2 FQNNGV. The DNA for the CDR3 is TGTGCCAGCAGCCCCAACAGGGTAGAAGAGACCCAGTACTTC. Encoded protein: CASSPNRVEETQYF.

The chain links TRBV11-3 to TRBJ2-2; TRBD1 agrees at 7 bases. Germline values: CDR1 SGHNT, CDR2 YENEEA. The CDR3 sequence is 15 residues long. V lost 1 base to trimming and J lost 3 bases; unmatched junction nucleotides: 2. The CDR3 DNA reads as TGTGCCAGCAGCTTAGGACAGGGCCACACCGGGGAGCTGTTTTTT. It specifies CASSLGQGHTGELFF.

This sequence joins TRBV9 and TRBJ2-1, with TRBD2 matching over 7 bases. The J segment lost 10 bases and the V segment lost 0 bases, leaving 13 bases of the junction unmatched. This CDR3 spans 16 amino acids. The germline gives CDR1 SGDLS, CDR2 YYNGEE. CDR3 protein: CASSVGKAGPRGEQFF. The CDR3, as DNA: TGTGCCAGCAGCGTAGGGAAAGCGGGACCCCGTGGGGAGCAGTTCTTC.

The chain links TRBV5-1 to TRBJ2-2; 13 bases are a match to TRBD2. After removal of 0 bases from V and 6 bases from J, the junction contained 8 bases not matched to a gene. This CDR3 has 18 amino acids. Germline-derived CDR1 and CDR2 are SGHRS and YFSETQ. The CDR3 DNA is TGCGCCAGCAGCTTGGATGGACTAGCGGGAGTTAGGGCCGGGGAGCTGTTTTTT. Residues: CASSLDGLAGVRAGELFF.

The chain uses TRBV21-1 and TRBJ2-7; TRBD1, the D gene given by the table, was not confirmed from the DNA. TRBV21-1 is described as a pseudogene. The CDR3 length is 15 residues. The CDR3 region is CASSLRQGGDYEQYF. CDR3 nucleotide sequence: TGTGCCAGCAGCCTAAGACAGGGAGGTGATTACGAGCAGTACTTC.

The chain has TRBV12-5 and TRBJ2-5, with D possibly TRBD1 on 6 matching bases. The CDR3 loop spans 13 amino acids. Trimming pared 7 bases from V and 5 bases from J, leaving 14 bases between. Germline assignment: CDR1 LGHNT and CDR2 FRNRAP. The chain's CDR3 is CASALRGYETQYF. For the CDR3, the DNA is TGTGCTAGTGCCCTTAGGGGGTATGAGACCCAGTACTTC.

J is TRBJ1-5 and V is TRBV18; 8 bases agree with TRBD1. Germline V gene sequence: CDR1 KGHSH, CDR2 LQKENI. This CDR3 has 15 residues. Losses at the gene ends were 2 bases for V and 11 bases for J; bases not matched to a gene: 11. CDR3 DNA sequence: TGTGCCAGCTCACCATTGAAGGACAGGGATGGGGCCCAGCATTTT. Its protein is CASSPLKDRDGAQHF. Using reference TRBV18 and TRBJ1-5 for the parts outside the CDR3, the full variable domain is NAGVMQNPRHLVRRRGQEARLRCSPMKGHSHVYWYRQLPEEGLKFMVYLQKENIIDESGMPKERFSAEFPKEGPSILRIQQVVRGDSAAYFCASSPLKDRDGAQHFGDGTRLSIL.

The gene calls are TRBV10-3 and TRBJ1-4; possible D gene TRBD1, 5 bases. Germline V CDR1 and CDR2: ENHRY, SYGVKD. Trimming took 6 bases from V and 7 from J, leaving 12 bases between them. The CDR3 runs 13 residues. CDR3 loop: CAIRGGAGEKLFF. Written as DNA, the CDR3 is TGTGCCATCAGGGGCGGGGCCGGTGAAAAACTGTTTTTT.

V and J are TRBV6-5 and TRBJ2-5; 10 nucleotides match TRBD1. In germline, CDR1 is MNHEY, CDR2 SVGAGI. The V and J ends lost 9 bases and 5 bases, in that order; junction bases with no gene match: 6. The CDR3 contains 13 residues. CDR3 DNA sequence: TGTGCCAGGGGGTTGGGACAGGGGGAGACCCAGTACTTC. Translated: CARGLGQGETQYF.

The V call is TRBV14, the J call TRBJ2-1, with 10 bases fitting TRBD2. Germline CDR1 reads SGHDN; CDR2 reads FVKESK. The CDR3 is made up of 16 amino acids. V dropped 5 bases and J dropped 5; count of bases not matched to a gene: 9. CDR3 bases: TGTGCCAGCAGCTTGAGCGGGAGGGCCGTGCACAATGAGCAGTTCTTC. Translation gives CASSLSGRAVHNEQFF. The full variable domain, its missing parts supplied by reference TRBV14 and TRBJ2-1, is EAGVTQFPSHSVIEKGQTVTLRCDPISGHDNLYWYRRVMGKEIKFLLHFVKESKQDESGMPNNRFLAERTGGTYSTLKVQPAELEDSGVYFCASSLSGRAVHNEQFFGPGTRLTVL.

This chain links TRBV3-1 (or the pseudogene TRBV3-2) with TRBJ2-5, with TRBD2 matching over 7 bases. CDR3 length: 15 residues. Germline-derived CDR1 and CDR2 are LGHDT and YNNKEL (reference sequence). Trimming took 0 bases from V and 5 from J; bases not matched to a gene: 6. The CDR3 sequence is CASSQDIRRGETQYF. CDR3 DNA: TGTGCCAGCAGCCAAGATATAAGGCGGGGGGAGACCCAGTACTTC.

As to this clone: A much larger clone lies one base from this, so it may be a read error. This sample includes further DNA sequences coding for the same CDR3. The chain uses TRBV11-2 and TRBJ2-1, with 12 bases lining up with TRBD2. The CDR3 has 15 residues. Germline trimming cut 3 bases from V and 5 bases from J; bases unmatched to any gene: 2. Germline assignment: CDR1 SGHAT and CDR2 FQNNGV. Here the CDR3 reads CASSLGLAGHNEQFF. The DNA for the CDR3 is TGTGCCAGCAGCTTGGGACTAGCGGGCCACAATGAGCAGTTCTTC.

The rearrangement joins TRBV5-1 to TRBJ1-6; D call uncertain. V lost 1 base, J lost 5 bases, and 10 bases lay in between. CDR1 and CDR2 from the germline V gene are SGHRS and YFSETQ. There are 15 residues in the CDR3. This CDR3 is CASSLRGINNSPLHF. For the CDR3, the DNA is TGCGCCAGCAGCTTGCGGGGTATTAATAATTCACCCCTCCACTTT.

This chain links TRBV19 with TRBJ1-4; possibly TRBD1 for D (6 bases). Germline V lookup: CDR1 LNHDA, CDR2 SQIVND (reference sequence). V was shortened by 6 bases and J by 0 bases, with 26 bases between the two germline ends. The CDR3 totals 20 residues. CDR3 sequence: CASSEREGQIFFATNEKLFF. CDR3 coding DNA: TGTGCCAGTAGCGAGAGGGAAGGACAGATATTTTTTGCAACTAATGAAAAACTGTTTTTT.

The gene calls are TRBV9 and TRBJ1-1; D not certain. The CDR3 has 15 residues. Trimming cost V 3 bases and J 5 bases, with 17 bases left between them. Germline V gives CDR1 SGDLS, CDR2 YYNGEE. CDR3 in amino acids: CASSAHQFGHTEAFF. The CDR3 bases are TGTGCCAGCAGCGCGCACCAGTTTGGTCATACTGAAGCTTTCTTT.